The 15 T cell receptor beta chains below all came from one sample that was sequenced in a study of CD8 T cells in Susac syndrome. Random-hexamer reverse transcription was applied to about 0.5 to 1 ug RNA. One entry per CDR3 protein, called by TCRdb with MiXCR from the immunoSEQ multiplex PCR reads. The sample records about 110,000 distinct CDR3 sequences, around 94% being singletons. Input material: CD8+ T cells from PBMCs. The receptors originated from a human donor with Susac syndrome.

This clonotype was detected ten times or more. J is TRBJ2-3 and V is TRBV4-3; the D is unclear. This CDR3 region has 16 residues. CDR1 LGHNA and CDR2 YSLEER come from the germline V gene. The germline V and J ends were trimmed by 0 bases and 3 bases, with 13 bases remaining between them. The CDR3 loop reads CASSQDGLVETDTQYF. CDR3 bases: TGCGCCAGCAGCCAAGATGGGCTAGTTGAGACAGATACGCAGTATTTT.

The V call is TRBV9, the J call TRBJ1-6; 7 nucleotides agree with TRBD1. V shed 4 bases and J 7 bases; nucleotides not matched to a gene: 8. In germline, CDR1 is SGDLS, CDR2 YYNGEE. The CDR3 totals 15 residues. CDR3 nucleotide sequence: TGTGCCAGCAGCATTCAAGGGGGCGACAATTCACCCCTCCACTTT. It translates to CASSIQGGDNSPLHF.

This chain links TRBV3-1 with TRBJ2-5; no clear D gene. Trimming stripped 1 base from V and 0 bases from J, with 9 bases between. Germline assignment: CDR1 LGHDT and CDR2 YNNKEL (reference sequence). CDR3 length: 15 amino acids. The CDR3: CASSQGTSNQETQYF. CDR3 coding DNA: TGTGCCAGCAGCCAAGGCACCTCGAACCAAGAGACCCAGTACTTC.

V gene TRBV11-2 combines with J gene TRBJ1-5, with D hard to call. Per the germline V gene, CDR1 is SGHAT and CDR2 is FQNNGV. CDR3 length: 14 residues. V shed 1 base and J shed 4 bases, with 8 bases lying between them. CDR3 DNA sequence: TGTGCCAGCAGCTTAGGTTGGGGTAATCAGCCCCAGCATTTT. It yields the protein CASSLGWGNQPQHF. The full variable domain, its missing parts supplied by reference TRBV11-2 and TRBJ1-5, is EAGVAQSPRYKIIEKRQSVAFWCNPISGHATLYWYQQILGQGPKLLIQFQNNGVVDDSQLPKDRFSAERLKGVDSTLKIQPAKLEDSAVYLCASSLGWGNQPQHFGDGTRLSIL.

J is TRBJ2-3 and V is TRBV27, with 9 bases that match TRBD1. V gave up 5 bases and J gave up 6 bases; unmatched junction bases: 15. CDR1 and CDR2 from the germline V gene are MNHEY and SMNVEV (reference sequence). The CDR3 contains 17 residues. The CDR3 loop reads CASSPFPDRGRRDTQYF. The CDR3 DNA is TGTGCCAGCAGTCCCTTTCCGGACAGGGGAAGGAGGGATACGCAGTATTTT.

This clonotype was detected once. The gene calls are TRBV5-1 and TRBJ2-7; TRBD1 might be the D (5 bases). The CDR3 has 15 residues. CDR1 SGHRS and CDR2 YFSETQ come from the germline V gene. The germline V and J ends were trimmed by 2 bases and 0 bases, with 12 bases remaining between them. This CDR3 is CASSFRQTSSYEQYF. The DNA of the CDR3 is TGCGCCAGCAGCTTCAGACAGACATCCTCCTACGAGCAGTACTTC.

The rearrangement uses TRBV3-1 and TRBJ2-1; 7 bases align to TRBD2. This CDR3 spans 17 amino acids. The junction had 9 bases not matched to a gene; V was cut back by 0 bases and J by 4 bases. The germline CDR1 and CDR2 sequences are LGHDT and YNNKEL (reference sequence). This CDR3 reads CASSQDSASGSYNEQFF. In DNA form, the CDR3 reads TGTGCCAGCAGCCAAGATTCAGCTAGCGGTTCATACAATGAGCAGTTCTTC.

This chain uses TRBV25-1 with TRBJ1-1; no definite D call. CDR3 length: 13 amino acids. The germline V gene encodes CDR1 MGHDK and CDR2 SYGVNS. Trimming shortened V by 7 bases and J by 0 bases, and 9 bases separated the two germline ends. Written as DNA, the CDR3 is TGTGCCAGCATGGACGGCCTGAACACTGAAGCTTTCTTT. Translation: CASMDGLNTEAFF. Complete variable domain (other parts from reference TRBV25-1 and TRBJ1-1): EADIYQTPRYLVIGTGKKITLECSQTMGHDKMYWYQQDPGMELHLIHYSYGVNSTEKGDLSSESTVSRIRTEHFPLTLESARPSHTSQYLCASMDGLNTEAFFGQGTRLTVV.

The rearrangement links TRBV5-1 to TRBJ2-1, with a tentative D call TRBD2 (5 bases). Trimming stripped 10 bases from V and 5 bases from J, with 13 bases between. The CDR3 contains 12 residues. CDR1 and CDR2 (germline): SGHRS, YFSETQ. CDR3 residues: CASRAGDNEQFF. CDR3 DNA: TGCGCCTCCCGGGCCGGGGACAATGAGCAGTTCTTC.

This clonotype appeared a single time. This chain uses TRBV20-1 with TRBJ1-1; a weak D match, TRBD1 (6 bases). There are 12 residues in the CDR3. Trimming cost V 4 bases and J 3 bases, with 9 bases left between them. The germline V gene encodes CDR1 DFQATT and CDR2 SNEGSKA (reference sequence). The CDR3 sequence: CSAMEGDTEAFF. CDR3 in DNA: TGCAGTGCTATGGAGGGGGACACTGAAGCTTTCTTT.

The chain employs TRBV12-3 or TRBV12-4 and TRBJ2-5; 8 bases are shared with TRBD2. The CDR3 runs 14 residues. V trimming: 5 bases; J trimming: 0 bases; junction bases outside the gene matches: 2. CDR3 coding DNA: TGTGCCAGCAGTGCGGGGGGCCACCAAGAGACCCAGTACTTC. Translating gives CASSAGGHQETQYF.

The genes are TRBV14 and TRBJ1-6; D may be TRBD1 (5 bases). The V end was cut by 6 bases, the J end by 5 bases, with 17 bases between. CDR3 length: 16 amino acids. Germline V gene data show CDR1 as SGHDN and CDR2 as FVKESK. The CDR3 nucleotides read TGTGCCAGCAGAAAATCGGGGGGATTTCATAATTCACCCCTCCACTTT. Protein sequence: CASRKSGGFHNSPLHF.

The chain uses TRBV9 and TRBJ2-3, with 8 bases matching TRBD2. Germline CDR1 reads SGDLS; CDR2 reads YYNGEE. The CDR3 extends over 15 amino acids. The junction had 4 bases not matched to a gene; V was cut back by 0 bases and J by 4 bases. This CDR3 is CASSVGRGGPDTQYF. CDR3 DNA sequence: TGTGCCAGCAGCGTAGGCCGGGGGGGCCCAGATACGCAGTATTTT.

The chain is built from TRBV7-3 and TRBJ2-5; D is possibly TRBD2 (7 bases). The CDR3 loop spans 15 amino acids. Trimming removed 5 bases from V and 5 bases from J, with 18 bases in between. Looked up from germline, CDR1 is SGHTA and CDR2 is FQGTGA. In nucleotides, the CDR3 is TGTGCCAGCAGCCCTTGGGGGGGGGCTGGGGAGACCCAGTACTTC. As protein: CASSPWGGAGETQYF.

This rearrangement joins TRBV20-1 to TRBJ2-3, with D uncertain. Trimming removed 5 bases from V and 2 bases from J, with 17 bases in between. Germline assignment: CDR1 DFQATT and CDR2 SNEGSKA (reference sequence). There are 15 residues in the CDR3. The CDR3 spells CSALEALGHTDTQYF. CDR3 sequence (DNA): TGCAGTGCTCTAGAGGCCCTCGGCCACACAGATACGCAGTATTTT.